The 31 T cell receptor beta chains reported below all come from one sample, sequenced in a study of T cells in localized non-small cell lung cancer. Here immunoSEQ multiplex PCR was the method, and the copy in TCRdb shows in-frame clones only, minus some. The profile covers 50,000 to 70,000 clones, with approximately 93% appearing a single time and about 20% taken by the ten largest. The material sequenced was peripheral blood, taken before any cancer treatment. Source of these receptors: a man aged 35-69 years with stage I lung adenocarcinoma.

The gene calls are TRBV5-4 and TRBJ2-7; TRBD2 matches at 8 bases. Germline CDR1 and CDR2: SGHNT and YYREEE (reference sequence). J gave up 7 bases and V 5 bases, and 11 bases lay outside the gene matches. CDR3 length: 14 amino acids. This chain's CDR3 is CASSAQAGVKEQYF. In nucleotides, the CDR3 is TGTGCCAGCAGTGCCCAAGCGGGAGTGAAAGAGCAGTACTTC. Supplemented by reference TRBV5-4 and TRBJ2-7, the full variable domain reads ETGVTQSPTHLIKTRGQQVTLRCSSQSGHNTVSWYQQALGQGPQFIFQYYREEENGRGNFPPRFSGLQFPNYSSELNVNALELDDSALYLCASSAQAGVKEQYFGPGTRLTVT.

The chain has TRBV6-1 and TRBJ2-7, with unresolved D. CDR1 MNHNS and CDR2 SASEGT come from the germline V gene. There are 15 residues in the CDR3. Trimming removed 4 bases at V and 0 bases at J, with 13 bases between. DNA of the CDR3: TGTGCCAGCAGTGTACAACTCCTGAGCTCCTACGAGCAGTACTTC. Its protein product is CASSVQLLSSYEQYF.

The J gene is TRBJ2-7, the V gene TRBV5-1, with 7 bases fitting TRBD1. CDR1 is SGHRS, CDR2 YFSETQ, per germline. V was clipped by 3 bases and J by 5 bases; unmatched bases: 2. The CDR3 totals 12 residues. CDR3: CASSSDRDEQYF. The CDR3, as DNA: TGCGCCAGCAGCTCCGACAGGGACGAGCAGTACTTC.

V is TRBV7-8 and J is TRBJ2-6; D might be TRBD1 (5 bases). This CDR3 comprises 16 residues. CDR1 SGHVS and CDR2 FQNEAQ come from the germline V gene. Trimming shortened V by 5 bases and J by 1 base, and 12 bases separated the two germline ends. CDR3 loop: CASSTPRESGANVLTF. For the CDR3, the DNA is TGTGCCAGCAGCACTCCCAGGGAATCTGGGGCCAACGTCCTGACTTTC.

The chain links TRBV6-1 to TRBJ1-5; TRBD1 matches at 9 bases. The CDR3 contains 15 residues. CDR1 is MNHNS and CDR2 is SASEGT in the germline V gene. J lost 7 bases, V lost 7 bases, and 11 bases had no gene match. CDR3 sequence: CASTRRDRVRQPQHF. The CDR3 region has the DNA TGTGCCAGCACCCGCCGGGACAGGGTCCGGCAGCCCCAGCATTTT.

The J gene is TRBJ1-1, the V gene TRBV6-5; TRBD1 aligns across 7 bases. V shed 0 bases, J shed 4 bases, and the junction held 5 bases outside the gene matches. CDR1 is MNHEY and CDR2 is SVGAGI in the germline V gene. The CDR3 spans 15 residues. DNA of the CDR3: TGTGCCAGCAGTTACTCGAGGGGGCTCGGCACTGAAGCTTTCTTT. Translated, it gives CASSYSRGLGTEAFF.

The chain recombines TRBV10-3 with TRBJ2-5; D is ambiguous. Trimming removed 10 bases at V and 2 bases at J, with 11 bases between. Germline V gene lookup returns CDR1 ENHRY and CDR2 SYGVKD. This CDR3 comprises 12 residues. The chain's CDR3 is CATQREQETQYF. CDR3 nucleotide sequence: TGTGCCACTCAAAGAGAACAAGAGACCCAGTACTTC.

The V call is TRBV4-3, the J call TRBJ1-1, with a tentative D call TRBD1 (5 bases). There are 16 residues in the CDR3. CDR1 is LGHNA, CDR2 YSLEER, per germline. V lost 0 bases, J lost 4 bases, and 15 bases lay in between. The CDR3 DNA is TGCGCCAGCAGCCAAGAGAATGGGGGGGGGAGCACTGAAGCTTTCTTT. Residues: CASSQENGGGSTEAFF.

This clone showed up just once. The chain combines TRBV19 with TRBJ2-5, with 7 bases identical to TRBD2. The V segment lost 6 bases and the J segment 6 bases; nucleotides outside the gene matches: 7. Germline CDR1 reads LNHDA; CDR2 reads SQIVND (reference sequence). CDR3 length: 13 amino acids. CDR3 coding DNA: TGTGCCAGTAGAAATGGCGGGAGCAAGACCCAGTACTTC. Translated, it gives CASRNGGSKTQYF.

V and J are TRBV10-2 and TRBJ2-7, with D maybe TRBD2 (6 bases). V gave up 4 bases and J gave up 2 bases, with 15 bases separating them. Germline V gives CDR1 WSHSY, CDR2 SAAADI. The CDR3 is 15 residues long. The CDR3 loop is CASSGAGTGAYEQYF. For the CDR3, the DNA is TGCGCCAGCAGTGGGGCAGGGACGGGGGCCTACGAGCAGTACTTC.

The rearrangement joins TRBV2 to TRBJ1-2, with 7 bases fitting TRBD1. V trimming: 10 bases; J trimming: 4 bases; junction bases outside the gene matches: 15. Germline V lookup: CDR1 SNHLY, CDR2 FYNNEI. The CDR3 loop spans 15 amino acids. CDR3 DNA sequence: TGTGCCACTGAGGGACAGCCCACCGCGATCTATGGCTACACCTTC. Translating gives CATEGQPTAIYGYTF.

The DNA for the CDR3 is TGTGCCAGCAGTGCCCAATTGGACCCCCGGGTGGGCACCGGGGAGCTGTTTTTT. As protein: CASSAQLDPRVGTGELFF. This rearrangement joins TRBV6-1 to TRBJ2-2; D not resolved. The CDR3 covers 18 residues. Germline V CDR1 and CDR2: MNHNS, SASEGT. V lost 4 bases and J lost 4, with 22 bases in between.

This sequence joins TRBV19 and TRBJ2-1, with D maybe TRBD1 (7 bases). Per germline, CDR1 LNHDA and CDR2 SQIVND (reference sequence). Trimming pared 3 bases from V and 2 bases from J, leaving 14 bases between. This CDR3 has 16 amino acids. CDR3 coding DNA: TGTGCCAGTAGTATCGGCGGAGGGGGCGCCTACAATGAGCAGTTCTTC. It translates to CASSIGGGGAYNEQFF.

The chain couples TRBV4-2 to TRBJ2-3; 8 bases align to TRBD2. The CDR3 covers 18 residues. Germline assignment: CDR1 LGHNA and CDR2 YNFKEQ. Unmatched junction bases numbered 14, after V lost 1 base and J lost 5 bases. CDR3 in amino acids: CASSQAARAGVGGDTQYF. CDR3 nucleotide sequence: TGTGCCAGCAGCCAAGCCGCTCGAGCGGGAGTGGGTGGAGATACGCAGTATTTT.

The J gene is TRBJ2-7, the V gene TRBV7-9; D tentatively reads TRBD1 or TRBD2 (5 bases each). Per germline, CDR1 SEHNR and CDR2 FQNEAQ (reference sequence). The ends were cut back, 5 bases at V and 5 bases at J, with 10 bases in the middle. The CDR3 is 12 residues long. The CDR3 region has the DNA TGTGCCAGCAGCCTGGGGGACCACGAGCAGTACTTC. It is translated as CASSLGDHEQYF. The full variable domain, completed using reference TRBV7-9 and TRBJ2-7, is DTGVSQNPRHKITKRGQNVTFRCDPISEHNRLYWYRQTLGQGPEFLTYFQNEAQLEKSRLLSDRFSAERPKGSFSTLEIQRTEQGDSAMYLCASSLGDHEQYFGPGTRLTVT.

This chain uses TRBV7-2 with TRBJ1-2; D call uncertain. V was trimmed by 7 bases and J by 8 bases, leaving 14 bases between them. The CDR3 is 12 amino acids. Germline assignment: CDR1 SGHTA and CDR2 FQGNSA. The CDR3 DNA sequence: TGTGCCAGCACCCCCGACGACCACGGCTACACCTTC. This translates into CASTPDDHGYTF.

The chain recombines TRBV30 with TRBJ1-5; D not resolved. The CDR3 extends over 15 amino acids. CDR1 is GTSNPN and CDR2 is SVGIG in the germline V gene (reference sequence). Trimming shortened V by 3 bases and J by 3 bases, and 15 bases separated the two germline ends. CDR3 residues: CAWSPNRALNQPQHF. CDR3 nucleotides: TGTGCCTGGAGCCCGAACCGGGCCCTCAATCAGCCCCAGCATTTT. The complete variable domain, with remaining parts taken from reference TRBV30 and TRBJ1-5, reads SQTIHQWPATLVQPVGSPLSLECTVEGTSNPNLYWYRQAAGRGLQLLFYSVGIGQISSEVPQNLSASRPQDRQFILSSKKLLLSDSGFYLCAWSPNRALNQPQHFGDGTRLSIL.

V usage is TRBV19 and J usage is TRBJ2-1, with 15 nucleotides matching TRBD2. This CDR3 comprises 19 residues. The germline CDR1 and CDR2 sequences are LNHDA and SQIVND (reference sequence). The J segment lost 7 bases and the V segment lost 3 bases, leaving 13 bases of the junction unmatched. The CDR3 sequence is CASSMGSGLAGGILNEQFF. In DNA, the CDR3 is TGTGCCAGTAGTATGGGGTCGGGACTAGCGGGAGGTATCTTGAATGAGCAGTTCTTC.

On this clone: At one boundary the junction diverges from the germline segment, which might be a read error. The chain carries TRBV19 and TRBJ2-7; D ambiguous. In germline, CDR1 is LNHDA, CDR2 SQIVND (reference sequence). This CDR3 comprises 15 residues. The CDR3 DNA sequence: TGTGCCAGTAGCTTCCAAGGTTTGTCTCGTCACGAGCAGTGCTTC. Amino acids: CASSFQGLSRHEQCF.

The CDR3 is CASSLHRVGRAETQYF. CDR3 nucleotides: TGTGCCAGCAGCTTACACAGGGTCGGGCGCGCGGAGACCCAGTACTTC. This rearrangement joins TRBV7-8 to TRBJ2-5; the D gene is possibly TRBD1 (6 bases). CDR3 length equals 16 residues. V was clipped by 2 bases and J by 5 bases, with 18 bases between them. Looked up from germline, CDR1 is SGHVS and CDR2 is FQNEAQ.

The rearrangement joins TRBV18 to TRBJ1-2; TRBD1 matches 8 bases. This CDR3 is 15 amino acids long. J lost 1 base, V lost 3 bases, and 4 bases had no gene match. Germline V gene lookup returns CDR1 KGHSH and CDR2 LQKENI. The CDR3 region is CASSPDRGNNYGYTF. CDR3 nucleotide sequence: TGTGCCAGCTCACCCGACAGGGGAAATAACTATGGCTACACCTTC. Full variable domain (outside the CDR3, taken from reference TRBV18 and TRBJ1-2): NAGVMQNPRHLVRRRGQEARLRCSPMKGHSHVYWYRQLPEEGLKFMVYLQKENIIDESGMPKERFSAEFPKEGPSILRIQQVVRGDSAAYFCASSPDRGNNYGYTFGSGTRLTVV.

The CDR3 DNA reads TGTGCCAGCAGCCCTCGGACTAGCGGGGGACTGGAGCAGTACTTC. Translation gives CASSPRTSGGLEQYF. The gene calls are TRBV7-9 and TRBJ2-7; 13 nucleotides match TRBD2. The J segment lost 7 bases and the V segment lost 5 bases, leaving 8 bases of the junction unmatched. Germline V CDR1 and CDR2: SEHNR, FQNEAQ (reference sequence). The CDR3 extends over 15 amino acids.

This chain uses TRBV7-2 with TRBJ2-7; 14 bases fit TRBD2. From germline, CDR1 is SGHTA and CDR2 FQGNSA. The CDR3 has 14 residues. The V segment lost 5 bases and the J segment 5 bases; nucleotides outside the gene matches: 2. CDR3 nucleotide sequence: TGTGCCAGCAGCCCGGGACTAGCGGGAGACGAGCAGTACTTC. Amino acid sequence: CASSPGLAGDEQYF.

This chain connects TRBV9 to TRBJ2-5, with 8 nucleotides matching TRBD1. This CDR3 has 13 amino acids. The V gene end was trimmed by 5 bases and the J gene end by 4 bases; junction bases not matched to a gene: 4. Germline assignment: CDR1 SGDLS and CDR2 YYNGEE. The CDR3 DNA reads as TGTGCCAGCAGAGGACAGGGAGGAGAGACCCAGTACTTC. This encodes CASRGQGGETQYF.

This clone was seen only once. CDR3 sequence: CASQGLGGELFF. The CDR3 DNA reads as TGTGCCAGCCAGGGGCTGGGCGGGGAGCTGTTTTTT. The rearrangement links TRBV6-1 to TRBJ2-2; maybe TRBD1 (6 bases). The V gene lost 8 bases and the J gene lost 7 bases, with 11 bases spanning the gap. Looked up from germline, CDR1 is MNHNS and CDR2 is SASEGT. There are 12 residues in the CDR3.

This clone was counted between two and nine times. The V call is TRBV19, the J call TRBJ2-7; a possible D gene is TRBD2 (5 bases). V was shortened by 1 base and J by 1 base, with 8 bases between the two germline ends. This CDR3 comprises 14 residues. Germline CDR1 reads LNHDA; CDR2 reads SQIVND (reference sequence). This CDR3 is CASSIGSGSYEQYF. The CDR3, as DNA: TGTGCCAGTAGTATAGGTTCGGGGTCCTACGAGCAGTACTTC.

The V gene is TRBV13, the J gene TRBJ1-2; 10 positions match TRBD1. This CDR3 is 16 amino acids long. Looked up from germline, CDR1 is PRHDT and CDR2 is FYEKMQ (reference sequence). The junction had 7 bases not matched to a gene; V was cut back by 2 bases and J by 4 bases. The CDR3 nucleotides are TGTGCCAGCAGCTTACTGACAGGGGGCCAGGTCTATGGCTACACCTTC. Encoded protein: CASSLLTGGQVYGYTF.

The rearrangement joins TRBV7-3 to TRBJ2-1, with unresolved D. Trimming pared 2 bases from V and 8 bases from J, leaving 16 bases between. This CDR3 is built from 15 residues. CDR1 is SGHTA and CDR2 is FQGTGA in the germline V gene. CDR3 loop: CASSLASFPPDEQFF. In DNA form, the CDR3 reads TGTGCCAGCAGCTTAGCGTCCTTCCCCCCGGATGAGCAGTTCTTC.

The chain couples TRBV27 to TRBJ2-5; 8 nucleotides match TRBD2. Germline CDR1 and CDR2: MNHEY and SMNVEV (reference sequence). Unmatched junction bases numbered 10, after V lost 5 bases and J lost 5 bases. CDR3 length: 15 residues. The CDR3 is CASSPGLAGTETQYF. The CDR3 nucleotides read TGTGCCAGCAGTCCGGGGCTAGCGGGTACGGAGACCCAGTACTTC.

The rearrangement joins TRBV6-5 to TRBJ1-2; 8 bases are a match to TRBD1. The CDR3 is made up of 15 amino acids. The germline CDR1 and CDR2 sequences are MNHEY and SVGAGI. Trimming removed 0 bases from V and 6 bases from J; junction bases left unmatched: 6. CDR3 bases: TGTGCCAGCAGTTACTCGCAGGGGGCGGGGAATGGCTACACCTTC. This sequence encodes CASSYSQGAGNGYTF.

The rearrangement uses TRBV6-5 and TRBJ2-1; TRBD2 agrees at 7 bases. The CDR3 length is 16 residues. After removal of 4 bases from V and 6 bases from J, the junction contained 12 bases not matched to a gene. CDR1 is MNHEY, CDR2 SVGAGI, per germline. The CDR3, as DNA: TGTGCCAGCAGTTCACGAGGTGGGGACTATCCCAATGAGCAGTTCTTC. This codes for CASSSRGGDYPNEQFF.